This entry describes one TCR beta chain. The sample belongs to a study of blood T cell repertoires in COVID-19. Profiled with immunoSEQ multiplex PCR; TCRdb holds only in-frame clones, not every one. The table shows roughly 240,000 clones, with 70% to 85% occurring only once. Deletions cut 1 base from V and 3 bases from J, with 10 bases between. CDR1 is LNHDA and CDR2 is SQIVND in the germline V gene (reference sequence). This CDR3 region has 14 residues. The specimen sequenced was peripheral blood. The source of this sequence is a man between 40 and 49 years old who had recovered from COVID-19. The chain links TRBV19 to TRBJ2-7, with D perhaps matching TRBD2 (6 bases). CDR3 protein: CASSIGRVGYEQYF. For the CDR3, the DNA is TGTGCCAGTAGTATAGGGAGGGTAGGCTACGAGCAGTACTTC. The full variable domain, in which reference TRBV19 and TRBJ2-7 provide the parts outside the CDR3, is DGGITQSPKYLFRKEGQNVTLSCEQNLNHDAMYWYRQDPGQGLRLIYYSQIVNDFQKGDIAEGYSVSREKKESFPLTVTSAQKNPTAFYLCASSIGRVGYEQYFGPGTRLTVT.